What follows are 10 T cell receptor beta chains derived from one specimen sequenced in a study of T cell changes during pregnancy in multiple sclerosis. Sequenced by immunoSEQ multiplex PCR; TCRdb stores in-frame clones only, minus some. The table has 90,000 to 100,000 clones, almost 95% seen once; the top ten hold 2% to 2.5%. The starting material was peripheral blood, obtained in the third trimester of pregnancy. These receptors all come from a female donor with multiple sclerosis, enrolled in a pregnancy study.

The chain recombines TRBV6-1 with TRBJ2-1; TRBD1 is a possible D gene (5 bases). CDR3 length: 15 amino acids. V was clipped by 1 base and J by 3 bases, with 10 bases between them. The germline gives CDR1 MNHNS, CDR2 SASEGT. The DNA of the CDR3 is TGTGCCAGCAGTGAAGAGGACAAGCTCTACAATGAGCAGTTCTTC. It is translated as CASSEEDKLYNEQFF.

The chain joins TRBV2 to TRBJ1-4; 9 nucleotides match TRBD1. This CDR3 contains 15 residues. Trimming removed 6 bases from V and 3 bases from J; junction bases left unmatched: 5. Germline V gene sequence: CDR1 SNHLY, CDR2 FYNNEI. CDR3 amino acids: CASRGGDRANEKLFF. CDR3 nucleotides: TGTGCCAGCAGGGGAGGGGACAGGGCTAATGAAAAACTGTTTTTT. Drawing the rest from reference TRBV2 and TRBJ1-4, the complete variable domain is EPEVTQTPSHQVTQMGQEVILRCVPISNHLYFYWYRQILGQKVEFLVSFYNNEISEKSEIFDDQFSVERPDGSNFTLKIRSTKLEDSAMYFCASRGGDRANEKLFFGSGTQLSVL.

This clone occurred once. V and J are TRBV7-2 and TRBJ2-1, with D hard to call. Deletions cut 6 bases from V and 6 bases from J, with 12 bases between. CDR3 length: 13 residues. Germline CDR1 SGHTA, CDR2 FQGNSA. CDR3 nucleotides: TGTGCCAGCAGATTCGTGGGCCTCAATGAGCAGTTCTTC. Translation: CASRFVGLNEQFF. The full variable domain, rest sourced from reference TRBV7-2 and TRBJ2-1, is GAGVSQSPSNKVTEKGKDVELRCDPISGHTALYWYRQSLGQGLEFLIYFQGNSAPDKSGLPSDRFSAERTGGSVSTLTIQRTQQEDSAVYLCASRFVGLNEQFFGPGTRLTVL.

The chain has TRBV5-6 and TRBJ2-7; tentative D call: TRBD2 (5 bases). Trimming shortened V by 4 bases and J by 7 bases, and 9 bases separated the two germline ends. The CDR3 runs to 11 residues. Germline-derived CDR1 and CDR2 are SGHDT and YYEEEE. The CDR3 is CASSGPGEQYF. The CDR3 bases are TGTGCCAGCAGCGGCCCGGGGGAGCAGTACTTC.

The rearrangement uses TRBV4-3 and TRBJ2-3, with TRBD2 matching over 13 bases. V lost 0 bases to trimming and J lost 6 bases; unmatched junction nucleotides: 6. CDR3 size: 17 residues. Germline-derived CDR1 and CDR2 are LGHNA and YSLEER. CDR3 in amino acids: CASSQDGLAGVTDTQYF. As DNA, the CDR3 is TGCGCCAGCAGCCAAGACGGACTAGCGGGAGTTACGGATACGCAGTATTTT.

V usage is TRBV2 and J usage is TRBJ2-1; TRBD1 agrees at 8 bases. The CDR3 covers 15 residues. CDR1 SNHLY and CDR2 FYNNEI come from the germline V gene. V lost 6 bases, J lost 3 bases, and 7 bases stayed unmatched. CDR3 nucleotide sequence: TGTGCCAGCAGCCCCGACAGGGGTGGCTACAATGAGCAGTTCTTC. Translated: CASSPDRGGYNEQFF.

This chain uses TRBV28 with TRBJ2-7, with 7 bases that match TRBD2. CDR1 MDHEN and CDR2 SYDVKM come from the germline V gene. CDR3 length equals 15 residues. Trimming cost V 0 bases and J 2 bases; bases outside gene matches: 4. DNA of the CDR3: TGTGCCAGCAGTTTATGGGCTAGCGGAGCCTACGAGCAGTACTTC. As protein: CASSLWASGAYEQYF.

The chain links TRBV28 to TRBJ2-1; the match to TRBD1 covers 9 bases. Looked up from germline, CDR1 is MDHEN and CDR2 is SYDVKM. V shed 5 bases, J shed 4 bases, and the junction held 6 bases outside the gene matches. This CDR3 has 15 residues. The chain's CDR3 is CASSTGGQGYNEQFF. CDR3 in DNA: TGTGCCAGCAGTACCGGGGGACAGGGTTACAATGAGCAGTTCTTC.

In this sample, this clone turned up once. The rearrangement joins TRBV9 to TRBJ2-3; 8 bases match TRBD1. The CDR3 extends over 14 amino acids. Germline CDR1 and CDR2: SGDLS and YYNGEE. The V and J ends lost 6 bases and 0 bases, in that order; junction bases with no gene match: 3. CDR3 in amino acids: CASTRDRSTDTQYF. CDR3 bases: TGTGCCAGCACACGGGACAGGAGCACAGATACGCAGTATTTT. Drawing the rest from reference TRBV9 and TRBJ2-3, the complete variable domain is DSGVTQTPKHLITATGQRVTLRCSPRSGDLSVYWYQQSLDQGLQFLIQYYNGEERAKGNILERFSAQQFPDLHSELNLSSLELGDSALYFCASTRDRSTDTQYFGPGTRLTVL.

This chain uses TRBV5-6 with TRBJ1-1; 10 bases are a match to TRBD1. J gave up 5 bases and V 4 bases, and 11 bases lay outside the gene matches. The CDR3 contains 16 residues. Per the germline V gene, CDR1 is SGHDT and CDR2 is YYEEEE. CDR3 sequence (DNA): TGTGCCAGCAGCAAAATAAGCGGACAGGGGGGGACTGAAGCTTTCTTT. Its translation is CASSKISGQGGTEAFF.